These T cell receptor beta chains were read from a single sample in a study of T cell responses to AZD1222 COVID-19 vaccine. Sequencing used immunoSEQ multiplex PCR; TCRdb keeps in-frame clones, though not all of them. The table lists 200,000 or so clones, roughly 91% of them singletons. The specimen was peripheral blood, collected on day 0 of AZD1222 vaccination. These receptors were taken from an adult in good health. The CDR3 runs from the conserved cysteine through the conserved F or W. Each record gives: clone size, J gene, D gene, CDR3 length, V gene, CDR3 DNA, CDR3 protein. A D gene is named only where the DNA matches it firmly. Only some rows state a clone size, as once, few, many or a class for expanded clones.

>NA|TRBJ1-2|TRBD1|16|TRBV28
TGTGCCAGCAGTTTACAAACGGACAGGGGAGGCTATGGCTACACCTTC
CASSLQTDRGGYGYTF
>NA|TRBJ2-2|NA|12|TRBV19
TGTGCCAGTATGGACAGAGCCGGGGAGCTGTTTTTT
CASMDRAGELFF
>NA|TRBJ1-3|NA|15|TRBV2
TGTGCCAGCAGTTCCGGGACCCTTGGTGGAAACACCATATATTTT
CASSSGTLGGNTIYF
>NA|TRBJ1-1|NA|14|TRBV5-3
TGTGCCAGAAGTCCCCATGGGGTGGACACTGAAGCTTTCTTT
CARSPHGVDTEAFF
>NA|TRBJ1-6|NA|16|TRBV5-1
TGCGCCAGCAGTCGGACGGGGGGTGAGAAGAATTCACCCCTCCACTTT
CASSRTGGEKNSPLHF
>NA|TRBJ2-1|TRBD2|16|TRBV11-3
TGTGCCAGCAGCTTGATTCCCCGGGGGGGCGAAGGTGAGCAGTTCTTC
CASSLIPRGGEGEQFF
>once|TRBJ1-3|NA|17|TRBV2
TGTGCCAGCAGTGGAATCGTGGGGGGCATCGCTGGAAACACCATATATTTT
CASSGIVGGIAGNTIYF
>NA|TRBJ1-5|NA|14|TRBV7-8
TGTGCCAGCAGCTCGTCAAACTCCAATCAGCCCCAGCATTTT
CASSSSNSNQPQHF
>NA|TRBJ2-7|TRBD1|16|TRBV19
TGTGCCAGTAGTAACCACGGACAGGGAAGCTACGTGCAGCAGTACTTC
CASSNHGQGSYVQQYF
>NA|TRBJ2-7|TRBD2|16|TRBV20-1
TGCAGTGCTAGTACGAGGACTAGCGGACGCTTTTTAGAGCAGTACTTC
CSASTRTSGRFLEQYF
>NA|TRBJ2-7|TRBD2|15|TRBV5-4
TGTGCCAGCAGCTTACCTAGCGGGGAAGCCTACGAGCAGTACTTC
CASSLPSGEAYEQYF
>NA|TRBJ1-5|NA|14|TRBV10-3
TGTGCCATCAGTGACGGGAGTTCCAATCAGCCCCAGCATTTT
CAISDGSSNQPQHF
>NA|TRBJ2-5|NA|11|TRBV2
TGTGCCAGCAGTACAGGGCGGACCCAGTACTTC
CASSTGRTQYF
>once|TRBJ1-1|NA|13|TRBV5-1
TGCGCCAGCAGCGACGTGACAGGATCCGAAGCTTTCTTT
CASSDVTGSEAFF
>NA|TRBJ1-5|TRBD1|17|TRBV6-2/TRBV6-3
TGTGCCAGCAGTGCCGGGACAGGGCGATTGAGCAATCAGCCCCAGCATTTT
CASSAGTGRLSNQPQHF
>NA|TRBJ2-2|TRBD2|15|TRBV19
TGTGCCAGTAGTACACCAGCGGGAGTTATGGGGGAGCTGTTTTTT
CASSTPAGVMGELFF
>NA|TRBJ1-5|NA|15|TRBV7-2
TGTGCCAGCAGCTTAGCTTGGGGAACTGATCAGCCCCAGCATTTT
CASSLAWGTDQPQHF
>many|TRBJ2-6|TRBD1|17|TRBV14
TGTGCCAGCAGCCATGGACAGGGGAGGACTGGGGCCAACGTCCTGACTTTC
CASSHGQGRTGANVLTF
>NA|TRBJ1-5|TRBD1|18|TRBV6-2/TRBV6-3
TGTGCCAGCAGTTACTCCGGGACAGGGGGCGTCAGCAATCAGCCCCAGCATTTT
CASSYSGTGGVSNQPQHF
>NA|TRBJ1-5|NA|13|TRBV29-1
TGCAGCGTTCTGGCGGGGGATAAGCAGCCCCAGCATTTT
CSVLAGDKQPQHF
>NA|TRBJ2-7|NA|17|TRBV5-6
TGTGCCAGCAGCTTGGCCCGCGCCTCATTAGGGGTCGACGAGCAGTACTTC
CASSLARASLGVDEQYF
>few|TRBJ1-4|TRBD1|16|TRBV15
TGTGCCACCAGCAGAGATCCGGGACAGGGGAATGAAAAACTGTTTTTT
CATSRDPGQGNEKLFF
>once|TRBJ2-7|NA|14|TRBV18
TGTGCCAGCTCACCTCAGGATCCCTCCTACGAGCAGTACTTC
CASSPQDPSYEQYF
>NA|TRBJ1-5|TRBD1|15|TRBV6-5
TGTGCCAGCAGGAAGATCGACAGGGCGGGTCAGCCCCAGCATTTT
CASRKIDRAGQPQHF
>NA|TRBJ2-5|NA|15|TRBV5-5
TGTGCCAGCAGCTGGTTGACAGCCGGGCAAGAGACCCAGTACTTC
CASSWLTAGQETQYF
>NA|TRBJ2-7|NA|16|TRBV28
TGTGCCAGCAGTTTAATTTTATGGGCCGGATCCTACGAGCAGTACTTC
CASSLILWAGSYEQYF
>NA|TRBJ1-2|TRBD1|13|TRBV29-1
TGCAGCGTCCATTCAGGGGGCCCTTATGGCTACACCTTC
CSVHSGGPYGYTF
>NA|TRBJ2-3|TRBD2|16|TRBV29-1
TGCAGCGTTGAAACCCTGGGACTAGCGGGAAGGGATACGCAGTATTTT
CSVETLGLAGRDTQYF
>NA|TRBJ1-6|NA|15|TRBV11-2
TGTGCCAGCAGCCTATCGGACAGCTCGAATTCACCCCTCCACTTT
CASSLSDSSNSPLHF
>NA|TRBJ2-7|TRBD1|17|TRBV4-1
TGCGCCAGCAGCCAATTCGCCTACAGGGGTTCCTCCTACGAGCAGTACTTC
CASSQFAYRGSSYEQYF
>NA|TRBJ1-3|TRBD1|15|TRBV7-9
TGTGCCATGGACAGGAACCCTATCTCTGGAAACACCATATATTTT
CAMDRNPISGNTIYF
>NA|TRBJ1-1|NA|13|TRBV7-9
TGTGCCAGCAGCCCCACAGGGCCGGTTGGAGCTTTCTTT
CASSPTGPVGAFF